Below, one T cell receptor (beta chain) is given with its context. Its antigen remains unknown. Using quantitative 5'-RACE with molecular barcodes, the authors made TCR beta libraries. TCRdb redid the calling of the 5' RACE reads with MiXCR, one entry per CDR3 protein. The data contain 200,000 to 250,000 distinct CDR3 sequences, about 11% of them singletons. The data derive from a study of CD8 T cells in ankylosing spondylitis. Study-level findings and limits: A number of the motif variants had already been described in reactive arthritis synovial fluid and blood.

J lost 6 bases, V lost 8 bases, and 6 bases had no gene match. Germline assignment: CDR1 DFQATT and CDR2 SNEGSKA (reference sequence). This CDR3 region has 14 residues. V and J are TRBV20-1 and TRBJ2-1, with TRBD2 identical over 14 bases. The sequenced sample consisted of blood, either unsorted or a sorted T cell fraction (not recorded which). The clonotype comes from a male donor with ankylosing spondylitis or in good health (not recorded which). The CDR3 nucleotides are TGCAGTCCGACTAGCGGGGGGGCCGGCAATGAGCAGTTCTTC. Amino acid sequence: CSPTSGGAGNEQFF.